This T cell receptor (beta chain) originates from a study of CD8+ T cells in alopecia areata. Separation by sorting yielded CD4+ and CD8+ T cells from PBMCs. Study-wide points: In patients, TCRs were shared less clearly than in mice, and HLA may possibly be involved. Normal scalp showed lower clonality than lesional scalp, especially alopecia totalis/universalis.

Concerning this clone: Its antigen is currently unknown.

As the sequencing template, cDNA was produced by extracting RNA and reverse transcribing it. The table came from immunoSEQ multiplex PCR; TCRdb's copy has only in-frame clones and leaves some out. This sample has a few hundred thousand clones; about 61% occur once, and the top ten carry roughly 5%. The origin of this receptor is a human donor in good health. The sequenced sample was CD8+ T cells sorted from blood.

Here the CDR3 DNA reads TGTGCCAGCAGCGGAGCGGGGGGGCAAGAGACCCAGTACTTC. Protein: CASSGAGGQETQYF. The V gene is TRBV7-6, the J gene TRBJ2-5; 10 bases match TRBD2. The CDR3 sequence is 14 residues long. Trimming removed 5 bases from V and 2 bases from J; junction bases left unmatched: 2. The germline V gene has CDR1 SGHVS and CDR2 FNYEAQ.